This record covers a single T cell receptor (beta chain). Its specificity is unknown. The germline gene is not matched at one end of the junction; a read error may be the cause. The CDR3 has 12 amino acids. Germline V gene data show CDR1 as GTSNPN and CDR2 as SVGIG (reference sequence). Study-wide findings and caveats: Tumor-infiltrating Treg TCR alpha and beta sequences overlapped most with tumor naive CD4+ T cells, then blood naive. In terms of TCR gene usage, tumor memory CD4+ T cells clustered together with blood and lymph node memory CD4+ cells, as well as with lymph node naive CD4+ cells. Whole repertoires were not studied in the larger cohort, only one V-J beta rearrangement.

Full-length variable regions came from constant-region reverse primers plus semi-nested Nested Universal Primer A PCR. TCRdb itself ran the 5' RACE reads through MiXCR, one entry per CDR3 protein. The sample yields under 15,000 distinct CDR3 sequences, 20% to 25% seen once. This sequence was found in a female donor with breast cancer. The chain combines TRBV30 with TRBJ1-1; perhaps TRBD1 as D (6 bases). Specimen: naive CD4+ T cells sorted from blood. Subset meaning: naive CD4+ T cells, CD4+CD45RA+CD25-. CDR3 DNA: TGTGCCTGGACAGGACAGAACGCTGAAGCTTTCTTT. This gives the protein CAWTGQNAEAFF.